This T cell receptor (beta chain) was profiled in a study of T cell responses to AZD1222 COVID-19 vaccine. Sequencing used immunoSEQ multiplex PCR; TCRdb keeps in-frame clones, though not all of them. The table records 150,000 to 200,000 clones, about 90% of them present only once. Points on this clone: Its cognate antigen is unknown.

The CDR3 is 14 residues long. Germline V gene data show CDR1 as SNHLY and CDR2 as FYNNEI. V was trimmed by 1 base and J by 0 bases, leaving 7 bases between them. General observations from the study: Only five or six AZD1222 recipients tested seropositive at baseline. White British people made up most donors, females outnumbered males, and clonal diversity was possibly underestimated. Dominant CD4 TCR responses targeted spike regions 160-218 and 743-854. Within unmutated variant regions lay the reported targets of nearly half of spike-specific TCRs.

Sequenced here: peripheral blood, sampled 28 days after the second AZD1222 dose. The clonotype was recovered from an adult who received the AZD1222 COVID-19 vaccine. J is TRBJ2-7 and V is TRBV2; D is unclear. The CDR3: CASSEGQRSYEQYF. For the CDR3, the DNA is TGTGCCAGCAGTGAAGGGCAGCGCTCCTACGAGCAGTACTTC.